The 27 T cell receptor beta chains listed next were all sequenced from one sample in a study of blood T cells in healthy people across ages (dated by TCRdb to the mid-2010s). The library was generated by 5' RACE. Sequencing used an Illumina HiSeq 2500. A second PCR of roughly 6 to 12 cycles was performed with a sample-barcoded 5' primer and a J-beta primer mix. Through fastp at Q25 and MiXCR, TCRdb rebuilt clones from the public reads, retaining in-frame beta chains. Each entry merges the rows of one CDR3 protein and shows their most common DNA and genes. Recorded for this sample are some 1.6 million distinct CDR3 sequences; roughly 32% of them occurred a single time. Of the sample, approximately 11% is held by the ten largest clones. Sequencing input: blood. Source of these receptors: a woman aged 25-40 years in good health.

This clonotype was seen just once. The chain joins TRBV3-1 to TRBJ2-5; TRBD2 matches 15 bases. J gave up 3 bases and V 4 bases, and 3 bases lay outside the gene matches. The length of the CDR3 is 16 residues. Germline V lookup: CDR1 LGHDT, CDR2 YNNKEL (reference sequence). The CDR3 sequence: CASSRGTSGGKETQYF. DNA for the CDR3: TGTGCCAGCAGCCGGGGGACTAGCGGGGGGAAAGAGACCCAGTACTTC.

The J gene is TRBJ2-1, the V gene TRBV5-4; 12 bases agree with TRBD2. The CDR3 length is 14 residues. The J segment lost 7 bases and the V segment lost 5 bases, leaving 4 bases of the junction unmatched. The germline V gene has CDR1 SGHNT and CDR2 YYREEE (reference sequence). CDR3 amino acids: CASRLGLAGNEQFF. The CDR3 DNA reads TGTGCCAGCAGACTAGGACTAGCGGGAAATGAGCAGTTCTTC.

CDR3 loop: CAISVETGVSYEQYF. The DNA of the CDR3 is TGTGCCATCAGTGTGGAGACAGGGGTTTCCTACGAGCAGTACTTC. The V call is TRBV10-3, the J call TRBJ2-7; 8 bases align to TRBD1. J was trimmed by 1 base and V by 4 bases; bases with no gene match: 6. The CDR3 consists of 15 residues. CDR1 and CDR2 (germline): ENHRY, SYGVKD.

In this sample, this clonotype turned up a few times. V gene TRBV6-2 or TRBV6-3 combines with J gene TRBJ2-4; TRBD1 agrees at 8 bases. This CDR3 is 17 amino acids long. The V segment lost 5 bases and the J segment 7 bases; nucleotides outside the gene matches: 16. Germline loops: CDR1 MNHEY, CDR2 SVGEGT. Written as DNA, the CDR3 is TGTGCCAGCAGTAAAATCCGGACAGGGCGAATGGGGAACATTCAGTACTTC. Protein sequence: CASSKIRTGRMGNIQYF.

The V call is TRBV7-8, the J call TRBJ2-1; the D gene is possibly TRBD2 (6 bases). Trimming left V 1 base short and J 6 bases short, with 16 bases between. This CDR3 has 16 residues. Germline V lookup: CDR1 SGHVS, CDR2 FQNEAQ. CDR3 coding DNA: TGTGCCAGCAGCTTAGTTTCCGCGGGGTGGGTCAATGAGCAGTTCTTC. Its translation is CASSLVSAGWVNEQFF. The whole variable domain, filled in from reference TRBV7-8 and TRBJ2-1, reads GAGVSQSPRYKVAKRGQDVALRCDPISGHVSLFWYQQALGQGPEFLTYFQNEAQLDKSGLPSDRFFAERPEGSVSTLKIQRTQQEDSAVYLCASSLVSAGWVNEQFFGPGTRLTVL.

The CDR3 DNA follows: TGCAGTACTACCATGGACAGCACCTACAATGAGCAGTTCTTC. Translating it yields CSTTMDSTYNEQFF. The chain joins TRBV20-1 to TRBJ2-1, with D maybe TRBD1 (6 bases). The V gene lost 8 bases and the J gene lost 2 bases, with 16 bases spanning the gap. CDR1 is DFQATT and CDR2 is SNEGSKA in the germline V gene (reference sequence). The CDR3 has 14 residues.

V gene TRBV20-1 combines with J gene TRBJ2-7; 10 bases line up with TRBD1. The length of the CDR3 is 16 residues. With V trimmed by 1 base and J by 6 bases, 12 bases remained unmatched. Germline assignment: CDR1 DFQATT and CDR2 SNEGSKA (reference sequence). For the CDR3, the DNA is TGCAGTGCTAGAGTTAGGGGGACAGGGGAGGAGGGCGAGCAGTACTTC. Translation: CSARVRGTGEEGEQYF.

This clonotype has only a few counts. V gene TRBV5-1 combines with J gene TRBJ1-5; D gene unclear. This CDR3 contains 13 residues. Germline V lookup: CDR1 SGHRS, CDR2 YFSETQ. Trimming cost V 4 bases and J 7 bases, with 12 bases left between them. This CDR3 reads CASSPRWVQPQHF. CDR3 bases: TGCGCCAGCAGCCCCCGATGGGTGCAGCCCCAGCATTTT.

This clonotype was observed a few times. The chain joins TRBV18 to TRBJ2-6, with D unclear. This CDR3 is built from 15 residues. Germline V CDR1 and CDR2: KGHSH, LQKENI. Between the trimmed V and J ends, which lost 3 bases and 1 base, there was a span of 7 bases. In DNA form, the CDR3 reads TGTGCCAGCTCACCGACCCTATCTGGGGCCAACGTCCTGACTTTC. This gives the protein CASSPTLSGANVLTF.

The J gene is TRBJ2-7, the V gene TRBV7-8; 13 bases map to TRBD2. The CDR3 extends over 18 amino acids. Germline V gene data show CDR1 as SGHVS and CDR2 as FQNEAQ. J lost 4 bases, V lost 2 bases, and 11 bases had no gene match. CDR3 sequence (DNA): TGTGCCAGCAGCTTACCTCCCCAGGGACTAGCGGGGCAATACGAGCAGTACTTC. The encoded protein is CASSLPPQGLAGQYEQYF.

The chain employs TRBV10-3 and TRBJ1-4; D gene uncertain. Germline V lookup: CDR1 ENHRY, CDR2 SYGVKD. Trimming removed 2 bases from V and 5 bases from J, with 9 bases in between. The CDR3 loop spans 14 amino acids. This CDR3 reads CAISEEGFNEKLFF. CDR3 coding DNA: TGTGCCATCAGTGAGGAGGGATTCAATGAAAAACTGTTTTTT.

The rearrangement joins TRBV11-2 to TRBJ1-2, with D maybe TRBD1 (5 bases). Germline loops: CDR1 SGHAT, CDR2 FQNNGV. V lost 0 bases, J lost 7 bases, and 12 bases lay in between. This CDR3 spans 14 amino acids. CDR3 sequence: CASSLDRATGGYTF. The CDR3 DNA sequence: TGTGCCAGCAGCTTAGACAGGGCGACGGGTGGCTACACCTTC. The variable domain in full, completed from reference TRBV11-2 and TRBJ1-2, reads EAGVAQSPRYKIIEKRQSVAFWCNPISGHATLYWYQQILGQGPKLLIQFQNNGVVDDSQLPKDRFSAERLKGVDSTLKIQPAKLEDSAVYLCASSLDRATGGYTFGSGTRLTVV.

In this sample, this clonotype turned up a few times. The chain couples TRBV11-2 to TRBJ2-6; weak D call: TRBD2 (5 bases). The CDR3 covers 17 residues. Deletions cut 5 bases from V and 2 bases from J, with 16 bases between. CDR1 and CDR2 (germline): SGHAT, FQNNGV. The CDR3 region is CASSPIKRAPGANVLTF. In nucleotides, the CDR3 is TGTGCCAGCAGCCCGATCAAGAGGGCCCCTGGGGCCAACGTCCTGACTTTC.

The chain is built from TRBV4-1 and TRBJ1-1; possibly TRBD1 for D (5 bases). There are 15 residues in the CDR3. CDR1 and CDR2 (germline): MGHRA, YSYEKL. V was pared by 4 bases and J by 0 bases, with 12 bases between. The CDR3 reads CASSRLGLMNTEAFF. The CDR3 DNA is TGCGCCAGCAGCCGGTTGGGACTTATGAACACTGAAGCTTTCTTT.

This clonotype was found many times. The chain is built from TRBV29-1 and TRBJ2-5, with D perhaps matching TRBD2 (5 bases). This CDR3 region has 15 residues. Germline V CDR1 and CDR2: SQVTM, ANQGSEA. The V gene lost 0 bases and the J gene lost 4 bases, with 15 bases spanning the gap. The CDR3 bases are TGCAGCGTTGAAGAGGTTTGGCTAGCCCCAGAGACCCAGTACTTC. This gives the protein CSVEEVWLAPETQYF. Complete variable domain (other parts from reference TRBV29-1 and TRBJ2-5): SAVISQKPSRDICQRGTSLTIQCQVDSQVTMMFWYRQQPGQSLTLIATANQGSEATYESGFVIDKFPISRPNLTFSTLTVSNMSPEDSSIYLCSVEEVWLAPETQYFGPGTRLLVL.

Ten or more counts support this clonotype. The V and J genes are TRBV6-1 and TRBJ2-2, with D hard to call. Trimming took off 7 bases at V and 2 bases at J, with 8 bases between the two ends. Germline V gene data show CDR1 as MNHNS and CDR2 as SASEGT. This CDR3 comprises 13 residues. CDR3: CASTPSNTGELFF. CDR3 sequence (DNA): TGTGCCAGCACTCCCAGCAACACCGGGGAGCTGTTTTTT.

The chain is built from TRBV7-9 and TRBJ1-1; no definite D call. The CDR3 length is 14 residues. Germline V gene sequence: CDR1 SEHNR, CDR2 FQNEAQ (reference sequence). Between the trimmed V and J ends, which lost 4 bases and 1 base, there was a span of 10 bases. CDR3 nucleotide sequence: TGTGCCAGCAGCTCGGGAAACCCGAACACTGAAGCTTTCTTT. Its translation is CASSSGNPNTEAFF.

The genes are TRBV6-1 and TRBJ2-5; D gene uncertain. V was shortened by 4 bases and J by 7 bases, with 16 bases between the two germline ends. Germline V gene data show CDR1 as MNHNS and CDR2 as SASEGT. The CDR3 runs to 14 residues. The DNA for the CDR3 is TGTGCCAGCAGTGGAGCAAGGGCGCGAGCGACCCAGTACTTC. It encodes CASSGARARATQYF.

V usage is TRBV24-1 and J usage is TRBJ1-1; D is undetermined. CDR3 length: 13 residues. V was clipped by 0 bases and J by 7 bases, with 8 bases between them. CDR1 is KGHDR and CDR2 is SFDVKD in the germline V gene. This CDR3 reads CATSDLEVGEAFF. Written as DNA, the CDR3 is TGTGCCACCAGTGATTTGGAGGTCGGTGAAGCTTTCTTT.

This clonotype appeared a few times. The rearrangement uses TRBV10-3 and TRBJ1-2; D gene uncertain. The CDR3 spans 12 residues. Germline CDR1 and CDR2: ENHRY and SYGVKD. V was shortened by 0 bases and J by 2 bases, with 1 base between the two germline ends. DNA of the CDR3: TGTGCCATCAGTGAGTCGAACTATGGCTACACCTTC. As protein: CAISESNYGYTF.

This chain connects TRBV5-1 to TRBJ2-7; D could derive from TRBD1 or TRBD2 (6 bases each). This CDR3 comprises 14 residues. In germline, CDR1 is SGHRS, CDR2 YFSETQ. V was cut by 4 bases and J by 2 bases, with 13 bases left in between. The DNA for the CDR3 is TGCGCCAGCAGCAAACAGGGAGGTCCCTACGAGCAGTACTTC. Translation: CASSKQGGPYEQYF.

The J gene is TRBJ1-2, the V gene TRBV2, with 9 bases identical to TRBD1. The junction had 6 bases not matched to a gene; V was cut back by 7 bases and J by 3 bases. The germline V gene has CDR1 SNHLY and CDR2 FYNNEI. The CDR3 has 14 amino acids. CDR3 loop: CASTETGGYYGYTF. In DNA, the CDR3 is TGTGCCAGCACCGAGACAGGGGGGTACTATGGCTACACCTTC.

This clonotype was detected many times. This chain uses TRBV27 with TRBJ2-1; possibly TRBD1 or TRBD2 for D (5 bases each). Germline V gives CDR1 MNHEY, CDR2 SMNVEV (reference sequence). Trimming shortened V by 6 bases and J by 1 base, and 13 bases separated the two germline ends. This CDR3 has 15 residues. This chain's CDR3 is CASSLGTGSYNEQFF. CDR3 DNA: TGTGCCAGCAGCTTAGGGACGGGGTCCTACAATGAGCAGTTCTTC.

CDR3 residues: CASSFGPQGPGRTDTQYF. DNA for the CDR3: TGTGCCAGCAGCTTTGGTCCGCAGGGCCCGGGGCGCACAGATACGCAGTATTTT. The J gene is TRBJ2-3, the V gene TRBV7-9; perhaps D is TRBD1 or TRBD2 (5 bases each). The germline V and J ends were trimmed by 3 bases and 1 base, with 20 bases remaining between them. Germline-derived CDR1 and CDR2 are SEHNR and FQNEAQ (reference sequence). The CDR3 is 18 residues long.

This rearrangement joins TRBV9 to TRBJ2-3; no clear D. V gave up 0 bases and J gave up 2 bases, with 7 bases separating them. The CDR3 loop spans 14 amino acids. In germline, CDR1 is SGDLS, CDR2 YYNGEE. CDR3 DNA sequence: TGTGCCAGCAGCGTAGCCGTCCCCACAGATACGCAGTATTTT. This encodes CASSVAVPTDTQYF.

This clonotype appeared a few times. The gene calls are TRBV7-3 and TRBJ2-3, with D possibly matching TRBD2 (5 bases). Germline CDR1 SGHTA, CDR2 FQGTGA. The ends were cut back, 5 bases at V and 3 bases at J, with 18 bases in the middle. The CDR3 runs 16 residues. The CDR3 loop is CASSPKLGRRTDTQYF. The CDR3 nucleotides read TGTGCCAGCAGCCCGAAACTAGGACGAAGGACAGATACGCAGTATTTT.

This chain joins TRBV13 and TRBJ1-2, with D tentatively TRBD1 (5 bases). The V gene lost 8 bases and the J gene lost 8 bases, with 24 bases spanning the gap. This CDR3 has 15 amino acids. Germline-derived CDR1 and CDR2 are PRHDT and FYEKMQ (reference sequence). The CDR3 DNA is TGTGCCAGCGGCGCCAGAGGGCAGGGCCTCGTAGGCTACACCTTC. This translates into CASGARGQGLVGYTF.